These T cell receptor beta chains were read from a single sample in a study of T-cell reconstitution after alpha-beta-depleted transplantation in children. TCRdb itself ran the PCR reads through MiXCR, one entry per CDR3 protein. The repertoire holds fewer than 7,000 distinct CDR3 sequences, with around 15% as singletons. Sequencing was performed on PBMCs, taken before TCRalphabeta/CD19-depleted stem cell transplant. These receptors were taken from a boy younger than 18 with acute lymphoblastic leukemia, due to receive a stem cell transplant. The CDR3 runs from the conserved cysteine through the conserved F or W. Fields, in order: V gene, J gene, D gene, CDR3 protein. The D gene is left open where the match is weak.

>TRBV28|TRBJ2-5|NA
CASSPPGLETQYF
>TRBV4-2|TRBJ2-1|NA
CASSQVPGEGTLQFF
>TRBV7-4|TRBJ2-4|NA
CASSLGGTEAKNIQYF
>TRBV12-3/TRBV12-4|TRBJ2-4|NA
CASSPDYKKNIQYF
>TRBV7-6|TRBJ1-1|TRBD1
CASSLVDTGQNEAFF
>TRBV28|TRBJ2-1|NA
CASAYRGSSYNEQFF
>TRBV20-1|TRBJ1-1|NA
CSAKTVGVNTEAFF
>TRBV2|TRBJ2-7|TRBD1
CASSEWGTGAREQYF
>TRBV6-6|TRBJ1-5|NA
CATSRLLHQPQHF
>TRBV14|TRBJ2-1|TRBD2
CASSWSGGPYNEQFF
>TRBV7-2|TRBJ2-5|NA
CASSTMDGYQETQYF
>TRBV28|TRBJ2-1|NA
CASSRTNRGVYWEQFF
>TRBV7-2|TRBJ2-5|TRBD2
CASSLSPSGSRETQYF
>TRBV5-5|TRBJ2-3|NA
CASNRRMLSTDTQYF
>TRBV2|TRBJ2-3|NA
CASSDSGQLPYF
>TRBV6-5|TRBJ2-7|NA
CASSYSGGTYEQYF
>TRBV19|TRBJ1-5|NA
CASSIRQYSNQPQHF
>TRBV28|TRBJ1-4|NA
CASSTKRRGVREKLFF
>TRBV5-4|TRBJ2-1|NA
CASSLGLLCNEQFF
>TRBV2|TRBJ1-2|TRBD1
CASSRGPTWGYTF
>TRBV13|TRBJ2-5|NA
CASSPQSTQTQYF